These 6 T cell receptor beta chains came from one sample sequenced in a study of blood T cell repertoires in COVID-19. Sequencing used immunoSEQ multiplex PCR; TCRdb keeps in-frame clones, though not all of them. Of more than 75,000 clones listed, over 85% were seen once; the top ten hold approximately 2%. The sequencing sample was made of peripheral blood. The receptors originated from a man in his fifties or sixties with acute or convalescent COVID-19.

The V call is TRBV6-5, the J call TRBJ2-5; TRBD1 agrees at 10 bases. The germline gives CDR1 MNHEY, CDR2 SVGAGI. The CDR3 covers 15 residues. Trimming took 5 bases from V and 4 from J; bases not matched to a gene: 7. CDR3 region: CASSPRQGAVETQYF. For the CDR3, the DNA is TGTGCCAGCAGTCCCCGACAGGGGGCGGTAGAGACCCAGTACTTC.

A word on this clone: Within the sample, other DNA sequences also encode this same CDR3. The CDR3 DNA is TGTGCCAGTAGTATTGCAGGGGAAGAGACCCAGTACTTC. Protein sequence: CASSIAGEETQYF. The chain employs TRBV19 and TRBJ2-5, with D possibly TRBD1 on 6 matching bases. This CDR3 has 13 amino acids. Germline assignment: CDR1 LNHDA and CDR2 SQIVND (reference sequence). Trimming pared 3 bases from V and 3 bases from J, leaving 8 bases between.

The chain joins TRBV4-1 to TRBJ1-5; no reliable D call. Germline values: CDR1 MGHRA, CDR2 YSYEKL. The CDR3 contains 15 residues. Trimming pared 2 bases from V and 0 bases from J, leaving 8 bases between. The DNA of the CDR3 is TGCGCCAGCAGCCAACTAGGACTTAGCAATCAGCCCCAGCATTTT. Translation gives CASSQLGLSNQPQHF.

This sequence joins TRBV27 and TRBJ1-5; possible D gene TRBD1, 5 bases. The CDR3 is 14 amino acids. Germline V gives CDR1 MNHEY, CDR2 SMNVEV (reference sequence). Trimming took off 0 bases at V and 2 bases at J, with 5 bases between the two ends. CDR3 protein: CASSLSGGNQPQHF. The CDR3 DNA is TGTGCCAGCAGTTTATCAGGGGGCAATCAGCCCCAGCATTTT.

The J gene is TRBJ1-6, the V gene TRBV7-9; D uncertain. From germline, CDR1 is SEHNR and CDR2 FQNEAQ (reference sequence). CDR3 size: 15 residues. Trimming left V 3 bases short and J 4 bases short, with 10 bases between. In nucleotides, the CDR3 is TGTGCCAGCAGCTTTGGCCCAGTTTATAATTCACCCCTCCACTTT. As protein: CASSFGPVYNSPLHF.

CDR3 DNA sequence: TGCAGTGCTAGTCGGGTTTACAATGAGCAGTTCTTC. Translation gives CSASRVYNEQFF. The rearrangement joins TRBV20-1 to TRBJ2-1; D uncertain. Germline V gives CDR1 DFQATT, CDR2 SNEGSKA (reference sequence). Trimming left V 3 bases short and J 4 bases short, with 7 bases between. The length of the CDR3 is 12 residues.